The 20 T cell receptor beta chains below all came from one sample that was sequenced in a study of cytomegalovirus exposure and HLA in healthy donors. PCR amplification relied on 60 Vbeta primers (plus 13 Jbeta primers). Profiled with immunoSEQ multiplex PCR; TCRdb holds only in-frame clones, not every one. The data contain 180,000 or so clones, roughly 80% of them singletons. Sequences were obtained from PBMCs. These receptors were taken from a man in his forties or fifties in good health and CMV-seronegative.

This clone was seen once. The chain joins TRBV11-2 to TRBJ2-5; 7 bases line up with TRBD2. The length of the CDR3 is 16 residues. The germline CDR1 and CDR2 sequences are SGHAT and FQNNGV. V was pared by 5 bases and J by 1 base, with 10 bases of the junction left unmatched. CDR3 bases: TGTGCCAGCAGCGTAAGCGGGGCCATCGGCCAAGAGACCCAGTACTTC. Protein: CASSVSGAIGQETQYF.

V is TRBV7-2 and J is TRBJ1-2; 9 bases are shared with TRBD1. This CDR3 is 15 amino acids long. Germline V lookup: CDR1 SGHTA, CDR2 FQGNSA. The J segment lost 4 bases and the V segment lost 2 bases, leaving 5 bases of the junction unmatched. The DNA of the CDR3 is TGTGCCAGCAGCTTATCACAGGGGGCTCTCTATGGCTACACCTTC. Translating gives CASSLSQGALYGYTF. Together with reference TRBV7-2 and TRBJ1-2, the CDR3 gives the full variable domain: GAGVSQSPSNKVTEKGKDVELRCDPISGHTALYWYRQSLGQGLEFLIYFQGNSAPDKSGLPSDRFSAERTGGSVSTLTIQRTQQEDSAVYLCASSLSQGALYGYTFGSGTRLTVV.

The chain recombines TRBV30 with TRBJ1-4, with TRBD1 as a possible D gene (6 bases). CDR1 is GTSNPN, CDR2 SVGIG, per germline (reference sequence). The CDR3 is made up of 14 amino acids. With 1 base removed from V and 7 bases from J, the gap between germline ends came to 13 bases. The CDR3 loop is CAWSGGHSFEKLFF. The CDR3 DNA reads TGTGCCTGGAGTGGGGGACATAGTTTTGAAAAACTGTTTTTT.

The chain joins TRBV7-2 to TRBJ1-2; D is unresolved. Deletions cut 4 bases from V and 5 bases from J, with 14 bases between. This CDR3 has 14 residues. The germline V gene encodes CDR1 SGHTA and CDR2 FQGNSA. Written as DNA, the CDR3 is TGTGCCAGCAGCTCCACTCCGCTCGTTTATGGCTACACCTTC. The encoded protein is CASSSTPLVYGYTF. The full variable domain, with the rest looked up from reference TRBV7-2 and TRBJ1-2, is GAGVSQSPSNKVTEKGKDVELRCDPISGHTALYWYRQSLGQGLEFLIYFQGNSAPDKSGLPSDRFSAERTGGSVSTLTIQRTQQEDSAVYLCASSSTPLVYGYTFGSGTRLTVV.

The sample holds a few counts of this clone. The genes are TRBV5-1 and TRBJ2-5, with TRBD1 matching 7 bases. CDR3 length: 12 amino acids. Trimming cost V 4 bases and J 14 bases; bases outside gene matches: 11. Germline assignment: CDR1 SGHRS and CDR2 YFSETQ. CDR3: CASSIGQEPKYF. In DNA form, the CDR3 reads TGCGCCAGCAGCATTGGACAGGAGCCCAAATACTTC.

The genes are TRBV5-1 and TRBJ2-1; possibly TRBD1 for D (5 bases). This CDR3 spans 16 amino acids. Trimming shortened V by 3 bases and J by 5 bases, and 18 bases separated the two germline ends. The V gene's germline CDR1 is SGHRS and CDR2 YFSETQ. CDR3 sequence (DNA): TGCGCCAGCAGCTCCCTCGACAGTATCTATGACAATGAGCAGTTCTTC. Protein: CASSSLDSIYDNEQFF.

This clone was seen a handful of times. The chain carries TRBV6-1 and TRBJ2-1; 8 bases agree with TRBD2. Germline CDR1 is MNHNS and CDR2 is SASEGT. The junction had 10 bases not matched to a gene; V was cut back by 4 bases and J by 8 bases. The CDR3 is 15 residues long. The CDR3 bases are TGTGCCAGCAGTGTGAGGAGCGGGAGTCGGGATGAGCAGTTCTTC. It yields the protein CASSVRSGSRDEQFF.

In this sample, this clone turned up once. The chain has TRBV7-3 and TRBJ2-3, with TRBD2 identical over 10 bases. CDR3 length: 17 amino acids. The V gene's germline CDR1 is SGHTA and CDR2 FQGTGA. The trim removed 0 bases at V and 5 bases at J, leaving 8 bases unmatched. This chain's CDR3 is CASSLTGLAGVGDTQYF. The CDR3 coding sequence is TGTGCCAGCAGCTTAACGGGGCTAGCGGGAGTAGGAGATACGCAGTATTTT. Full variable domain (missing parts from reference TRBV7-3 and TRBJ2-3): GAGVSQTPSNKVTEKGKYVELRCDPISGHTALYWYRQSLGQGPEFLIYFQGTGAADDSGLPNDRFFAVRPEGSVSTLKIQRTERGDSAVYLCASSLTGLAGVGDTQYFGPGTRLTVL.

The genes are TRBV7-9 and TRBJ1-2, with TRBD1 identical over 7 bases. CDR1 and CDR2 (germline): SEHNR, FQNEAQ (reference sequence). The junction had 9 bases not matched to a gene; V was cut back by 5 bases and J by 6 bases. This CDR3 region has 14 residues. For the CDR3, the DNA is TGTGCCAGCAGCCGCGTTCAGGGGGAGAATGGCTACACCTTC. Residues: CASSRVQGENGYTF.

The chain couples TRBV29-1 to TRBJ1-4; TRBD1 is a possible D gene (6 bases). V was shortened by 5 bases and J by 4 bases, with 8 bases between the two germline ends. The CDR3 is 12 amino acids. CDR1 and CDR2 from the germline V gene are SQVTM and ANQGSEA. CDR3 loop: CSVQGSNEKLFF. For the CDR3, the DNA is TGCAGCGTTCAGGGGAGTAATGAAAAACTGTTTTTT. The variable domain in full, with the rest retrieved from reference TRBV29-1 and TRBJ1-4, is SAVISQKPSRDICQRGTSLTIQCQVDSQVTMMFWYRQQPGQSLTLIATANQGSEATYESGFVIDKFPISRPNLTFSTLTVSNMSPEDSSIYLCSVQGSNEKLFFGSGTQLSVL.

The rearrangement joins TRBV5-6 to TRBJ2-5; TRBD2 aligns across 13 bases. Matching the DNA end better, TRBJ2-7 makes the J call doubtful. From germline, CDR1 is SGHDT and CDR2 YYEEEE. This CDR3 is 16 amino acids long. In DNA form, the CDR3 reads TGTGCCAGCAGCTGGGGGGGACTAGCGGGGACCTACGAGCAGTACTTC. It codes for CASSWGGLAGTYEQYF.

As for this clone: One end of the junction varies from germline; a read error may be responsible. The chain couples TRBV29-1 to TRBJ2-1; D unclear. In germline, CDR1 is SQVTM, CDR2 ANQGSEA. This CDR3 contains 12 residues. The CDR3 DNA follows: TGCAACGTTGCAGTATTCGACAATGAGCAGTTCTTC. Encoded protein: CNVAVFDNEQFF.

The chain combines TRBV11-2 with TRBJ2-3, with D possibly TRBD1 on 6 matching bases. The V gene lost 5 bases and the J gene lost 1 base, with 16 bases spanning the gap. The CDR3 has 16 residues. The V gene's germline CDR1 is SGHAT and CDR2 FQNNGV. The CDR3 region has the DNA TGTGCCAGCAGCCCAGGGGCAGGGTCCCGCACAGATACGCAGTATTTT. Protein: CASSPGAGSRTDTQYF.

V and J are TRBV10-2 and TRBJ2-7; TRBD2 agrees at 8 bases. V was clipped by 3 bases and J by 2 bases; unmatched bases: 6. Germline CDR1 WSHSY, CDR2 SAAADI. CDR3 length: 15 amino acids. CDR3 coding DNA: TGCGCCAGCAGTGACGTAACGGGAGGGCCCTACGAGCAGTACTTC. Amino acids: CASSDVTGGPYEQYF.

This chain links TRBV11-2 with TRBJ2-7, with D uncertain. The CDR3 is made up of 15 amino acids. Germline V CDR1 and CDR2: SGHAT, FQNNGV. V shed 2 bases and J shed 0 bases, with 11 bases lying between them. CDR3 region: CASSLIGLSSYEQYF. For the CDR3, the DNA is TGTGCCAGCAGCTTAATTGGTCTAAGCTCCTACGAGCAGTACTTC.

V is TRBV28 and J is TRBJ1-2; perhaps TRBD1 as D (5 bases). Germline V lookup: CDR1 MDHEN, CDR2 SYDVKM. V lost 7 bases to trimming and J lost 0 bases, with 9 bases between them. The CDR3 has 13 amino acids. The CDR3 spells CASIRAPNYGYTF. The CDR3, as DNA: TGTGCCAGCATCAGGGCCCCTAACTATGGCTACACCTTC.

This clone has a handful of counts. This sequence joins TRBV4-1 and TRBJ2-7, with 7 bases aligning to TRBD1. With V trimmed by 4 bases and J by 2 bases, 2 bases remained unmatched. The CDR3 runs 13 residues. Germline V gives CDR1 MGHRA, CDR2 YSYEKL. For the CDR3, the DNA is TGCGCCAGCAGCCTCGGGACAGCCTACGAGCAGTACTTC. It specifies CASSLGTAYEQYF.

This chain joins TRBV7-3 and TRBJ2-5, with 11 bases identical to TRBD2. After removal of 5 bases from V and 6 bases from J, the junction contained 14 bases not matched to a gene. Looked up from germline, CDR1 is SGHTA and CDR2 is FQGTGA. The CDR3 contains 17 residues. The CDR3 DNA is TGTGCCAGCAGCCCCGGAGTTAGCGGGGGGGTGGGTAAGACCCAGTACTTC. Translated, it gives CASSPGVSGGVGKTQYF.

V is TRBV27 and J is TRBJ2-2, with D perhaps matching TRBD2 (5 bases). Per the germline V gene, CDR1 is MNHEY and CDR2 is SMNVEV (reference sequence). This CDR3 comprises 14 residues. With 7 bases removed from V and 6 bases from J, the gap between germline ends came to 15 bases. CDR3 sequence reads: CASKVLEAAGELFF. CDR3 nucleotide sequence: TGTGCCAGCAAAGTATTAGAAGCGGCCGGGGAGCTGTTTTTT.

CDR3 DNA sequence: TGTGCCAGCTACTTTAGCGGAAGCTCCTACGAGCAGTACTTC. Its protein product is CASYFSGSSYEQYF. The chain couples TRBV2 to TRBJ2-7, with D possibly being TRBD2 (6 bases). This CDR3 contains 14 residues. Germline assignment: CDR1 SNHLY and CDR2 FYNNEI. V was cut by 8 bases and J by 0 bases, with 14 bases left in between. Filled out from reference TRBV2 and TRBJ2-7, the complete variable domain reads EPEVTQTPSHQVTQMGQEVILRCVPISNHLYFYWYRQILGQKVEFLVSFYNNEISEKSEIFDDQFSVERPDGSNFTLKIRSTKLEDSAMYFCASYFSGSSYEQYFGPGTRLTVT.